A single sample is the source of the 30 T cell receptor beta chains below, sequenced in a study of blood T cells in healthy people across ages. Next came a second PCR, run for about 6 to 11 cycles, which used a sample-barcoded 5' primer along with a J-beta primer mix. TCRdb itself ran the 5' RACE reads through MiXCR, one entry per CDR3 protein. The repertoire consists of about 1 million distinct CDR3 sequences, with 35% to 50% occurring once and the leading ten covering approximately 20%. The sample comprised blood. The receptor set was obtained from a woman between 55 and 75 years old in good health.

The genes are TRBV5-6 and TRBJ2-3; 7 bases align to TRBD1. Per germline, CDR1 SGHDT and CDR2 YYEEEE. The CDR3 totals 18 residues. The ends lost 1 base at V and 0 bases at J; junction bases unmatched: 11. The CDR3 spells CASSLPGQESTSTDTQYF. CDR3 nucleotide sequence: TGTGCCAGCAGCTTGCCAGGACAGGAATCGACTAGCACAGATACGCAGTATTTT. Together with reference TRBV5-6 and TRBJ2-3, the CDR3 gives the full variable domain: DAGVTQSPTHLIKTRGQQVTLRCSPKSGHDTVSWYQQALGQGPQFIFQYYEEEERQRGNFPDRFSGHQFPNYSSELNVNALLLGDSALYLCASSLPGQESTSTDTQYFGPGTRLTVL.

V and J are TRBV7-2 and TRBJ2-5; 11 bases fit TRBD2. CDR3 length: 17 residues. Germline V gene data show CDR1 as SGHTA and CDR2 as FQGNSA. The ends lost 3 bases at V and 1 base at J; junction bases unmatched: 7. The CDR3 sequence: CASSFPGLAVLQETQYF. The CDR3 DNA is TGTGCCAGCAGCTTCCCGGGACTAGCGGTACTCCAAGAGACCCAGTACTTC.

Regarding this clonotype: Its ends do not fully match the called genes, so a read error is possible. V usage is TRBV5-1 and J usage is TRBJ2-1, with TRBD2 identical over 8 bases. The CDR3 contains 15 residues. Germline loops: CDR1 SGHRS, CDR2 YFSETQ. The CDR3 loop is CASSQPGTRSNERFF. CDR3 in DNA: TGCGCCAGCAGCCAACCCGGGACTAGAAGCAATGAGCGGTTCTTC.

This clonotype was seen once. The chain uses TRBV20-1 and TRBJ2-1; D gene ambiguous. Trimming shortened V by 1 base and J by 8 bases, and 9 bases separated the two germline ends. This CDR3 region has 12 residues. Germline-derived CDR1 and CDR2 are DFQATT and SNEGSKA (reference sequence). This chain's CDR3 is CSARGTLDEQFF. The CDR3 nucleotides are TGCAGTGCTAGAGGAACTCTGGATGAGCAGTTCTTC.

The chain uses TRBV10-3 and TRBJ2-7; 10 bases map to TRBD1. The CDR3 consists of 14 residues. Germline-derived CDR1 and CDR2 are ENHRY and SYGVKD. V dropped 6 bases and J dropped 7; count of bases not matched to a gene: 9. CDR3 nucleotide sequence: TGTGCCATCAGCCCCGGGACAGGGGAGTGGGAGCAGTACTTC. Translated, it gives CAISPGTGEWEQYF.

The CDR3 spells CASSLGTSADTQYF. CDR3 nucleotides: TGTGCCAGCAGCCTCGGGACTAGCGCAGATACGCAGTATTTT. V usage is TRBV3-1 and J usage is TRBJ2-3; 10 bases align to TRBD2. Germline V CDR1 and CDR2: LGHDT, YNNKEL (reference sequence). The V segment lost 4 bases and the J segment 4 bases; nucleotides outside the gene matches: 2. This CDR3 is built from 14 residues.

Comment on this clonotype: A much larger clone differs by one base, so this may be a read error. The chain recombines TRBV10-3 with TRBJ2-5; possibly TRBD1 for D (6 bases). There are 15 residues in the CDR3. The germline gives CDR1 ENHRY, CDR2 SYGVKD. Trimming took 0 bases from V and 3 from J, leaving 11 bases between them. The CDR3 is CAISESVRGEETQYF. The CDR3 DNA is TGTGCCATCAGTGAGTCAGTCAGGGGAGAAGAGACCCAGTACTTC.

This clonotype was recorded a few times. The genes are TRBV7-9 and TRBJ2-7; possible D gene TRBD1, 6 bases. The CDR3 has 13 residues. Deletions cut 4 bases from V and 3 bases from J, with 10 bases between. The germline gives CDR1 SEHNR, CDR2 FQNEAQ (reference sequence). The CDR3 DNA reads as TGTGCCAGCAGCTCGGACAGTTACTACGAGCAGTACTTC. Residues: CASSSDSYYEQYF.

This clonotype was seen many times. The chain couples TRBV20-1 to TRBJ2-3; D is possibly TRBD2 (5 bases). The length of the CDR3 is 13 residues. Germline V gene lookup returns CDR1 DFQATT and CDR2 SNEGSKA (reference sequence). Trimming pared 2 bases from V and 3 bases from J, leaving 9 bases between. CDR3 DNA sequence: TGCAGTGCTAGATCCGGGATGACAGATACGCAGTATTTT. Amino acid sequence: CSARSGMTDTQYF.

The chain carries TRBV28 and TRBJ2-7; TRBD1 matches at 7 bases. The V gene's germline CDR1 is MDHEN and CDR2 SYDVKM. V dropped 7 bases and J dropped 2; count of bases not matched to a gene: 5. There are 13 residues in the CDR3. CDR3 sequence reads: CASILTGAYEQYF. The CDR3 DNA is TGTGCCAGCATCCTAACAGGGGCCTACGAGCAGTACTTC.

The sample holds a few counts of this clonotype. The gene calls are TRBV7-6 and TRBJ2-3; 12 bases line up with TRBD2. The ends lost 5 bases at V and 0 bases at J; junction bases unmatched: 18. CDR3 length equals 21 residues. CDR1 and CDR2 from the germline V gene are SGHVS and FNYEAQ. CDR3 sequence (DNA): TGTGCCAGCAGCGGGATGGTCCGGGACTCTGGGACTAGCGGGAGCACAGATACGCAGTATTTT. Residues: CASSGMVRDSGTSGSTDTQYF.

This chain connects TRBV6-5 to TRBJ2-1, with 8 bases that match TRBD2. CDR1 is MNHEY, CDR2 SVGAGI, per germline. V was clipped by 6 bases and J by 4 bases; unmatched bases: 8. This CDR3 has 15 residues. In nucleotides, the CDR3 is TGTGCCAGCAGGCCTCCCGGACTAGCTTACAATGAGCAGTTCTTC. It yields the protein CASRPPGLAYNEQFF.

This clonotype was counted a single time. J is TRBJ2-7 and V is TRBV6-5, with D tentatively TRBD2 (5 bases). The CDR3 totals 14 residues. Trimming took 5 bases from V and 7 from J, leaving 18 bases between them. CDR1 is MNHEY, CDR2 SVGAGI, per germline. The CDR3 DNA is TGTGCCAGCAGTCTCCAGAGAGGGTTCGGGGAGCAGTACTTC. Protein: CASSLQRGFGEQYF.

This clonotype was detected a few times. The chain links TRBV2 to TRBJ2-7; D remains ambiguous. V lost 6 bases to trimming and J lost 0 bases, with 12 bases between them. The CDR3 runs 14 residues. CDR1 SNHLY and CDR2 FYNNEI come from the germline V gene. The CDR3 loop is CASRKVETSYEQYF. CDR3 in DNA: TGTGCCAGCAGGAAAGTGGAGACCTCCTACGAGCAGTACTTC.

The genes are TRBV5-6 and TRBJ2-3; TRBD2 matches at 10 bases. Germline trimming cut 2 bases from V and 4 bases from J; bases unmatched to any gene: 10. The CDR3 runs to 17 residues. Germline V gene lookup returns CDR1 SGHDT and CDR2 YYEEEE. The CDR3 here is CASSFNSGRFRADTQYF. Here the CDR3 DNA reads TGTGCCAGCAGCTTTAATAGCGGGAGGTTTCGGGCAGATACGCAGTATTTT.

The chain recombines TRBV4-1 with TRBJ1-2; tentatively, D is TRBD1 (5 bases). CDR3 length equals 14 residues. The V end lost 1 base, the J end lost 4 bases, and 10 bases lay between the germline ends. Germline V gene sequence: CDR1 MGHRA, CDR2 YSYEKL. The DNA for the CDR3 is TGCGCCAGCAGCCAAGGTTTGGGGGGCTATGGCTACACCTTC. This sequence encodes CASSQGLGGYGYTF.

This clonotype came up a few times. The genes are TRBV5-1 and TRBJ2-4, with D hard to call. The J call may not be correct, given that the DNA end is closer to TRBJ2-7. This CDR3 has 12 amino acids. Germline assignment: CDR1 SGHRS and CDR2 YFSETQ. The CDR3 sequence: CASSFSDAEQYF. CDR3 nucleotide sequence: TGCGCCAGCAGCTTTTCGGACGCCGAGCAGTACTTC.

This clonotype was detected only a few times. The chain is built from TRBV13 and TRBJ2-7; 7 nucleotides agree with TRBD1. The CDR3 has 14 residues. With V trimmed by 5 bases and J by 0 bases, 4 bases remained unmatched. CDR1 is PRHDT, CDR2 FYEKMQ, per germline (reference sequence). Here the CDR3 reads CASSPQGPSYEQYF. CDR3 nucleotide sequence: TGTGCCAGCAGCCCACAGGGGCCCTCCTACGAGCAGTACTTC.

This clonotype has just a few counts. This chain uses TRBV29-1 with TRBJ2-3; D is unclear. Germline assignment: CDR1 SQVTM and CDR2 ANQGSEA. V was pared by 0 bases and J by 0 bases, with 16 bases between. This CDR3 has 17 residues. In DNA form, the CDR3 reads TGCAGCGTTGAAGACGCCGACCCGGTTAGTAGCACAGATACGCAGTATTTT. Its translation: CSVEDADPVSSTDTQYF.

This sequence joins TRBV10-2 and TRBJ1-1; the D gene is possibly TRBD1 (5 bases). Trimming stripped 1 base from V and 7 bases from J, with 13 bases between. CDR3 length: 14 residues. The V gene's germline CDR1 is WSHSY and CDR2 SAAADI. The CDR3 DNA reads as TGCGCCAGCAGTGAGTTAGTAGGGGAGGGTGAAGCTTTCTTT. Its translation: CASSELVGEGEAFF.

The chain combines TRBV6-6 with TRBJ2-5; D gene unclear. The germline V gene has CDR1 MNHNY and CDR2 SVGAGI (reference sequence). The CDR3 has 14 residues. V gave up 2 bases and J gave up 11 bases, with 18 bases separating them. CDR3: CASSYLGAHNEQYF. The CDR3 DNA reads TGTGCCAGCAGTTACCTAGGAGCCCACAATGAGCAGTACTTC.

CDR3 sequence (DNA): TGTGCCAGCTGGACAGGTTCTTATTCTTCTAATGAGCAGTTCTTC. Its protein product is CASWTGSYSSNEQFF. This chain links TRBV2 with TRBJ2-1; 7 nucleotides line up with TRBD1. V gave up 8 bases and J gave up 7 bases; unmatched junction bases: 14. From germline, CDR1 is SNHLY and CDR2 FYNNEI. This CDR3 comprises 15 residues.

This clonotype was seen a few times. This chain joins TRBV15 and TRBJ2-1; TRBD1 or TRBD2 may be the D gene (5 bases each). The length of the CDR3 is 14 residues. Deletions cut 2 bases from V and 8 bases from J, with 13 bases between. The germline CDR1 and CDR2 sequences are LNHNV and YYDKDF (reference sequence). This CDR3 is CATSRIGTRYEQFF. Written as DNA, the CDR3 is TGTGCCACCAGCAGAATTGGGACGAGGTATGAGCAGTTCTTC.

This rearrangement joins TRBV28 to TRBJ2-7; TRBD2 aligns across 10 bases. The length of the CDR3 is 16 residues. After removal of 6 bases from V and 0 bases from J, the junction contained 8 bases not matched to a gene. CDR1 and CDR2 from the germline V gene are MDHEN and SYDVKM. CDR3 sequence: CASSPGLAVISYEQYF. The CDR3 DNA reads TGTGCCAGCAGCCCCGGACTAGCGGTGATCTCCTACGAGCAGTACTTC.

The chain uses TRBV5-1 and TRBJ1-4; 9 positions match TRBD1. The trim removed 2 bases at V and 11 bases at J, leaving 10 bases unmatched. Per the germline V gene, CDR1 is SGHRS and CDR2 is YFSETQ. This CDR3 spans 15 amino acids. CDR3 DNA: TGCGCCAGCAGCTTACAGGGGGCCGAGCGAGAGAAACTGTTTTTT. Protein: CASSLQGAEREKLFF.

In its sample, this clonotype was seen a few times. The rearrangement links TRBV28 to TRBJ1-2, with D tentatively TRBD1 (6 bases). The CDR3 consists of 15 residues. V was shortened by 1 base and J by 6 bases, with 15 bases between the two germline ends. The germline CDR1 and CDR2 sequences are MDHEN and SYDVKM. CDR3 nucleotides: TGTGCCAGCAGTTTATTCGACACAGGGACGGATGGCTACACCTTC. It is translated as CASSLFDTGTDGYTF.

This clonotype was seen more than once but under ten times. The chain has TRBV20-1 and TRBJ2-5; D may be TRBD2 (5 bases). The CDR3 has 15 amino acids. With 0 bases removed from V and 4 bases from J, the gap between germline ends came to 15 bases. Germline lookup yields CDR1 DFQATT and CDR2 SNEGSKA (reference sequence). The CDR3 nucleotides read TGCAGTGCTAGAGATGGGCCCAGGACTGGAGAGACCCAGTACTTC. This gives the protein CSARDGPRTGETQYF.

The chain carries TRBV27 and TRBJ2-2, with D uncertain. Germline CDR1 MNHEY, CDR2 SMNVEV (reference sequence). Trimming took off 2 bases at V and 7 bases at J, with 8 bases between the two ends. The CDR3 length is 13 residues. The CDR3 loop reads CASSLGVIGELFF. The CDR3 bases are TGTGCCAGCAGTTTAGGGGTTATCGGGGAGCTGTTTTTT.

The gene calls are TRBV21-1 and TRBJ2-1; whether TRBD1, the table's D call, matches the DNA was not checked. TRBV21-1 is classified as a pseudogene. The CDR3 consists of 17 residues. The CDR3 DNA is TGTGCCAGCAGCAAAACCAAGGGACAGACCTCCTACAATGAGCAGTTCTTC. This sequence encodes CASSKTKGQTSYNEQFF.

Worth noting for this clonotype: Just one base apart from a much larger clone, this may be a read error. This rearrangement joins TRBV20-1 to TRBJ2-5; D is possibly TRBD2 (6 bases). Germline V gives CDR1 DFQATT, CDR2 SNEGSKA (reference sequence). Trimming cost V 1 base and J 5 bases, with 17 bases left between them. The CDR3 sequence is 15 residues long. CDR3 nucleotide sequence: TGCAGTGCTAGAGTCCCTAGCAGGAGGGATGAGACCCAGTACTTC. Translation gives CSARVPSRRDETQYF.